The clone carrying this T cell receptor beta chain was counted many times. The antigen is undetermined. Germline V gives CDR1 MNHNS, CDR2 SASEGT. This CDR3 is built from 16 residues. The V and J ends lost 6 bases and 2 bases, in that order; junction bases with no gene match: 9. This sample is drawn from a study of glioma-infiltrating T cells. Study-wide results and limits: Tissue and blood shared very few CDR3 sequences. Above-expected tissue-blood divergence occurred in all gliomas, most in low-grade ones.

TCR alpha and beta CDR3 regions were amplified from RNA using iRepertoire nested multiplex PCR. Input was about 85-400 ng of tissue mRNA or PBMC total RNA. Each CDR3 protein gets one entry after TCRdb re-called the multiplex PCR reads with MiXCR. This table has about 180,000 distinct CDR3 sequences, 43% appearing once. The sequence was obtained from a human donor with low-grade glioma or glioblastoma, undergoing nonglioma brain surgery, or in good health (not recorded which). V usage is TRBV6-1 and J usage is TRBJ1-2; 10 bases line up with TRBD1. The sequencing input was glioma tissue, nonneoplastic brain tissue, or PBMCs (not recorded which). CDR3 region: CASSPRQGARNYGYTF. The CDR3 DNA reads as TGTGCCAGCAGCCCGAGACAGGGGGCGCGAAACTATGGCTACACCTTC.